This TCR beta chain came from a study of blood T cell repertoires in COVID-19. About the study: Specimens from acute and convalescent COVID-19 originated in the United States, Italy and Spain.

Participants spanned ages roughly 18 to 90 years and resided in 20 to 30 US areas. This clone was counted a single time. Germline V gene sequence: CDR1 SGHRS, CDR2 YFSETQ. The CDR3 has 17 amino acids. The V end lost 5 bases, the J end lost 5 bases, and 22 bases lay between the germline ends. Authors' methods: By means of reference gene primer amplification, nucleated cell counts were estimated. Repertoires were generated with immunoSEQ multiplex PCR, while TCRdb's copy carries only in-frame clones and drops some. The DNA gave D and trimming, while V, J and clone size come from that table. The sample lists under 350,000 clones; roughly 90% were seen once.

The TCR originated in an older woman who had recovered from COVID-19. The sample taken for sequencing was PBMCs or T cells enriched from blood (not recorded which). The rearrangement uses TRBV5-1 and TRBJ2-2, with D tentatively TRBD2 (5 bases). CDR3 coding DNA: TGCGCCAGCAGAAGTGCTGGCGGACTGGAGATTACCGGGGAGCTGTTTTTT. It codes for CASRSAGGLEITGELFF.